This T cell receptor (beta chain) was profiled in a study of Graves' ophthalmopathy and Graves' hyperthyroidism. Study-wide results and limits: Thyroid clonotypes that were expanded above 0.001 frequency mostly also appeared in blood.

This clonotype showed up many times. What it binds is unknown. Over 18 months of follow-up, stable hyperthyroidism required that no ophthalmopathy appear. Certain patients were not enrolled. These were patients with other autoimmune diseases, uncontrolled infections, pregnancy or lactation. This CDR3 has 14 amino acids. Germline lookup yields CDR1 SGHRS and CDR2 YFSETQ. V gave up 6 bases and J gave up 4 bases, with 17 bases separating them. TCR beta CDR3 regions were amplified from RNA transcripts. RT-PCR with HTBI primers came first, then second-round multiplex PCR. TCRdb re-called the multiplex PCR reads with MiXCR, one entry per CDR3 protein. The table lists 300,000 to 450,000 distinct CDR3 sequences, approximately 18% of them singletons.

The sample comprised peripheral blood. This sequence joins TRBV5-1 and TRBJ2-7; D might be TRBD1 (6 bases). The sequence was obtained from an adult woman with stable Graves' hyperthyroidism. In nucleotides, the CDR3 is TGCGCCAGCACTACGCCGGACAGACTATACGAGCAGTACTTC. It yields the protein CASTTPDRLYEQYF.